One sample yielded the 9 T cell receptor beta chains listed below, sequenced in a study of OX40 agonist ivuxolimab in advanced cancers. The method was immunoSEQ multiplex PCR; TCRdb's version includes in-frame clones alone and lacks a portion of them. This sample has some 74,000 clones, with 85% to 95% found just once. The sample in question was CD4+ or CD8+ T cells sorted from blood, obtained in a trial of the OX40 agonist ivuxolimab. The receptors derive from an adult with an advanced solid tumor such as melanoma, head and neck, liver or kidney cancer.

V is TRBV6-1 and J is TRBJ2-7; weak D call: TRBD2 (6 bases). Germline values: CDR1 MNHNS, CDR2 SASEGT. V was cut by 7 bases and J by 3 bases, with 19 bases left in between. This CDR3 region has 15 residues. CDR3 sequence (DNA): TGTGCCAGCAACGGGGGTGGTGGGCAGGGCTACGAGCAGTACTTC. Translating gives CASNGGGGQGYEQYF.

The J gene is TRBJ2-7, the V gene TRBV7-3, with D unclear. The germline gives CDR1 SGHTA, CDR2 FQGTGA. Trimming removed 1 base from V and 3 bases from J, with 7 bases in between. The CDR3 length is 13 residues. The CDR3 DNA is TGTGCCAGCAGCTTAATACCGGGCTACGAGCAGTACTTC. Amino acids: CASSLIPGYEQYF.

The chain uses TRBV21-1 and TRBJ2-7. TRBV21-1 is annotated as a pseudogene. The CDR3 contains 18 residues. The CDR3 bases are TGTGCCAGCAGTTCCTGGGGGGCAGCCCAACTACCCTGCTACGAGCAGTACTTC. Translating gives CASSSWGAAQLPCYEQYF.

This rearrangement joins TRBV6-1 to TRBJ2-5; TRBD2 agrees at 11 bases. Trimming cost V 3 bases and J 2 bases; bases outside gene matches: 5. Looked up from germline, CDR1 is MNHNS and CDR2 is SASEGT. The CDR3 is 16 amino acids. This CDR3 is CASSDRTSGYQETQYF. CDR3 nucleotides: TGTGCCAGCAGTGACCGGACTAGCGGGTATCAAGAGACCCAGTACTTC.

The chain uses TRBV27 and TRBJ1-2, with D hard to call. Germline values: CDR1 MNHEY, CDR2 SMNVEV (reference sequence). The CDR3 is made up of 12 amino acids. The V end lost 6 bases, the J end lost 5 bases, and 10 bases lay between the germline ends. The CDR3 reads CASSPSLYGYTF. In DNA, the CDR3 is TGTGCCAGCAGCCCTTCCTTGTATGGCTACACCTTC.

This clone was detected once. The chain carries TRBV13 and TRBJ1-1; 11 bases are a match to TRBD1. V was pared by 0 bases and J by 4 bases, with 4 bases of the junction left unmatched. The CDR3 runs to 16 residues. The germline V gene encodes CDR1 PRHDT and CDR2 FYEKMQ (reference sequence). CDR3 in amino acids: CASSLGRGQGVTEAFF. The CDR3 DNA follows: TGTGCCAGCAGCTTAGGCCGGGGACAGGGGGTCACTGAAGCTTTCTTT.

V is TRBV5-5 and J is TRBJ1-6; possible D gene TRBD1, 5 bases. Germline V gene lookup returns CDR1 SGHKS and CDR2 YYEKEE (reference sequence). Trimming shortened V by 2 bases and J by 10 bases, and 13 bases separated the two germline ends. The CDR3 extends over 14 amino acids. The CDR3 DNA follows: TGTGCCAGCAGCTTTGGGACCTTCAGGTCACCCCTCCACTTT. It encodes CASSFGTFRSPLHF.

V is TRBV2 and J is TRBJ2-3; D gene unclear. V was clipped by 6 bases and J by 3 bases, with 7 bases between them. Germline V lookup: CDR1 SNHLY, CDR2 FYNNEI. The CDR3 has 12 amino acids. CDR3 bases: TGTGCCAGCAGCGTTCAGACAGATACGCAGTATTTT. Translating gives CASSVQTDTQYF.

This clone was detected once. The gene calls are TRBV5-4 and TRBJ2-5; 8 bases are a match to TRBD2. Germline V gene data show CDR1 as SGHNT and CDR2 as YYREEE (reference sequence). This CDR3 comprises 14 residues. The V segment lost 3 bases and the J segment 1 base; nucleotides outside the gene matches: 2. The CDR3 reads CASSSGLAQETQYF. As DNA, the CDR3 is TGTGCCAGCAGCTCCGGACTAGCCCAAGAGACCCAGTACTTC.